These T cell receptor beta chains were read from a single sample in a study of T cell responses to AZD1222 COVID-19 vaccine. Profiling relied on immunoSEQ multiplex PCR, and the TCRdb table lists in-frame clones only, not all of them. The profile covers some 130,000 clones, with roughly 93% appearing a single time and approximately 0.98% taken by the ten largest. Material: peripheral blood, obtained 28 days after the second AZD1222 dose. These receptors were obtained from an adult who received the AZD1222 COVID-19 vaccine. Each CDR3 is given with its conserved first and last residue. The D gene is left open where the match is weak. A clone size is listed for some rows: how often the clone was seen (once, few, many), or a class if it is expanded.

j_call: TRBJ2-5; v_call: TRBV3-1/TRBV3-2; d_call: -; clone_size: -; cdr3_length: 14; cdr3_nt: TGTGCCAGCAGCCAGTCCAGGGCCCAGCCGACCCAGTACTTC; cdr3_aa: CASSQSRAQPTQYF
j_call: TRBJ1-2; v_call: TRBV2; d_call: -; clone_size: once; cdr3_length: 16; cdr3_nt: TGTGCCAGCAGTGTGGACACTAGGGGTTTGGTGGGTGGCTACACCTTC; cdr3_aa: CASSVDTRGLVGGYTF
j_call: TRBJ1-5; v_call: TRBV18; d_call: -; clone_size: -; cdr3_length: 13; cdr3_nt: TGTGCCAGCTCAGGAGGCAGTAATCAGCCCCAGCATTTT; cdr3_aa: CASSGGSNQPQHF
j_call: TRBJ2-7; v_call: TRBV14; d_call: -; clone_size: -; cdr3_length: 15; cdr3_nt: TGTGCCAGCAGCCAAGATGATAGGACTGCCTACGAGCAGTACTTC; cdr3_aa: CASSQDDRTAYEQYF
j_call: TRBJ2-7; v_call: TRBV12-3/TRBV12-4; d_call: -; clone_size: -; cdr3_length: 11; cdr3_nt: TGTGCCAGCAGTTTCGGAACCGGGGAGTACTTC; cdr3_aa: CASSFGTGEYF
j_call: TRBJ1-3; v_call: TRBV9; d_call: -; clone_size: -; cdr3_length: 15; cdr3_nt: TGTGCCAGCAGCACTAAGGCACACTCTGGAAACACCATATATTTT; cdr3_aa: CASSTKAHSGNTIYF
j_call: TRBJ2-2; v_call: TRBV5-1; d_call: TRBD1; clone_size: -; cdr3_length: 14; cdr3_nt: TGCGCCAGCAGCTCCGGGACAGGGGGGCGGGAGCTGTTTTTT; cdr3_aa: CASSSGTGGRELFF
j_call: TRBJ2-1; v_call: TRBV5-5; d_call: TRBD1; clone_size: -; cdr3_length: 15; cdr3_nt: TGTGCCAGCAGTCTCCTCGGGGACAGGGTCCATGAGCAGTTCTTC; cdr3_aa: CASSLLGDRVHEQFF
j_call: TRBJ2-7; v_call: TRBV3-1/TRBV3-2; d_call: -; clone_size: -; cdr3_length: 14; cdr3_nt: TGTGCCAGCAGAAATAGCGGAAGCTCCTACGAGCAGTACTTC; cdr3_aa: CASRNSGSSYEQYF
j_call: TRBJ2-7; v_call: TRBV2; d_call: TRBD1; clone_size: -; cdr3_length: 14; cdr3_nt: TGTGCCAGCAGGACCGGGACAGGGGGCCGCGAGCAGTACTTC; cdr3_aa: CASRTGTGGREQYF
j_call: TRBJ2-7; v_call: TRBV6-1; d_call: -; clone_size: -; cdr3_length: 13; cdr3_nt: TGTGCCAGCAGTGAAGGGGTACGGGACGAGCAGTACTTC; cdr3_aa: CASSEGVRDEQYF
j_call: TRBJ1-1; v_call: TRBV4-2; d_call: -; clone_size: -; cdr3_length: 17; cdr3_nt: TGTGCCAGCACTAAAGTCGGGGTGAGAGCCATGAACACTGAAGCTTTCTTT; cdr3_aa: CASTKVGVRAMNTEAFF
j_call: TRBJ2-7; v_call: TRBV19; d_call: -; clone_size: -; cdr3_length: 13; cdr3_nt: TGTGCCAGTATTGACGGAAAACCCTACGAGCAGTACTTC; cdr3_aa: CASIDGKPYEQYF
j_call: TRBJ2-1; v_call: TRBV30; d_call: -; clone_size: -; cdr3_length: 10; cdr3_nt: TGTGCCTGGGGAGACAATGAGCAGTTCTTC; cdr3_aa: CAWGDNEQFF
j_call: TRBJ2-5; v_call: TRBV5-1; d_call: -; clone_size: -; cdr3_length: 11; cdr3_nt: TGCGCCAGCAGCGCGGAAAAGACCCAGTACTTC; cdr3_aa: CASSAEKTQYF
j_call: TRBJ1-6; v_call: TRBV10-3; d_call: -; clone_size: once; cdr3_length: 14; cdr3_nt: TGTGCCATCAGTGAGTCGAGTAACAGTTCACCCCTCCACTTT; cdr3_aa: CAISESSNSSPLHF
j_call: TRBJ1-1; v_call: TRBV30; d_call: -; clone_size: -; cdr3_length: 14; cdr3_nt: TGTGCCTGGATTCGAAAGATAATGAACACTGAAGCTTTCTTT; cdr3_aa: CAWIRKIMNTEAFF
j_call: TRBJ2-7; v_call: TRBV28; d_call: TRBD2; clone_size: -; cdr3_length: 16; cdr3_nt: TGTGCCAGCAGTTTCCCGGGACTAGCGGAGGGTGACGAGCAGTACTTC; cdr3_aa: CASSFPGLAEGDEQYF
j_call: TRBJ2-1; v_call: TRBV7-3; d_call: -; clone_size: -; cdr3_length: 16; cdr3_nt: TGTGCCAGCAGCTTCAACAGCGGAGCACAGTGGTATGAGCAGTTCTTC; cdr3_aa: CASSFNSGAQWYEQFF
j_call: TRBJ1-5; v_call: TRBV19; d_call: -; clone_size: few; cdr3_length: 16; cdr3_nt: TGTGCCAGTACCCCAGCCTGGGGGCAAAGCAATCAGCCCCAGCATTTT; cdr3_aa: CASTPAWGQSNQPQHF
j_call: TRBJ2-3; v_call: TRBV3-1/TRBV3-2; d_call: -; clone_size: few; cdr3_length: 16; cdr3_nt: TGTGCCAGCAGCCGCGACCTTGGGGGTAACACAGATACGCAGTATTTT; cdr3_aa: CASSRDLGGNTDTQYF
j_call: TRBJ1-2; v_call: TRBV5-1; d_call: -; clone_size: few; cdr3_length: 14; cdr3_nt: TGCGCCAGCAGCTTGGTAGCAGAGGGCTATGGCTACACCTTC; cdr3_aa: CASSLVAEGYGYTF
j_call: TRBJ2-4; v_call: TRBV19; d_call: TRBD1; clone_size: -; cdr3_length: 15; cdr3_nt: TGTGCCAGTTCTCGGACAGGGGGCACGGTAAACATTCAGTACTTC; cdr3_aa: CASSRTGGTVNIQYF
j_call: TRBJ1-4; v_call: TRBV28; d_call: -; clone_size: -; cdr3_length: 13; cdr3_nt: TGTGCCACCACGACAGACCCTAATGAAAAACTGTTTTTT; cdr3_aa: CATTTDPNEKLFF
j_call: TRBJ2-1; v_call: TRBV19; d_call: -; clone_size: -; cdr3_length: 15; cdr3_nt: TGTGCCAGTAGTATAGGTAGCGGCTCCTACAATGAGCAGTTCTTC; cdr3_aa: CASSIGSGSYNEQFF